This is a list of T cell receptor beta chains from one sample in a study of CD8 T cells in ankylosing spondylitis. Using its own MiXCR run on the 5' RACE reads, TCRdb lists one record per CDR3 protein. The repertoire holds about 250,000 distinct CDR3 sequences, about 10% seen once, with around 3% in the top ten. The sequenced material came from blood, either unsorted or a sorted T cell fraction (not recorded which). All receptors derive from a male donor with ankylosing spondylitis or in good health (not recorded which). Each CDR3 is given with its conserved first and last residue. D genes are given only for firm matches. Rows give clone size only sometimes, using once, few, many, or a class for an expanded clone.

>TRBV5-6|TRBJ2-6|.|many
CASSLRGDSGANVLTF
TGTGCCAGCAGCTTGAGGGGTGACTCTGGGGCCAACGTCCTGACTTTC
>TRBV3-1|TRBJ2-5|.|many
CASTRDPQETQYF
TGTGCCAGCACCCGGGATCCCCAAGAGACCCAGTACTTC
>TRBV6-5|TRBJ2-2|TRBD2|few
CASSTDSRRETGTGELFF
TGTGCCAGCAGTACCGATAGTAGGCGGGAGACCGGCACCGGGGAGCTGTTTTTT
>TRBV11-2|TRBJ2-7|.|.
CVSSPPNGNEQYF
TGTGTCAGCAGCCCCCCAAATGGGAACGAGCAGTACTTC
>TRBV6-1|TRBJ2-7|.|many
CASSEGTLASSEQYF
TGTGCCAGCAGTGAAGGGACACTCGCTTCGAGTGAGCAGTACTTC
>TRBV5-1|TRBJ2-2|.|many
CASSRRPTGELFF
TGCGCCAGCAGCCGTCGGCCCACCGGGGAGCTGTTTTTT
>TRBV12-3/TRBV12-4|TRBJ1-2|.|many
CASRAEGGNNYGYTF
TGTGCCAGCAGGGCAGAGGGGGGCAATAACTATGGCTACACCTTC
>TRBV5-1|TRBJ2-2|.|many
CASSFGVQVGTGELFF
TGCGCCAGCAGCTTCGGAGTCCAGGTCGGCACCGGGGAGCTGTTTTTT
>TRBV7-2|TRBJ2-7|.|few
CASSLGRGDYEQYF
TGTGCCAGCAGCTTGGGAAGGGGGGACTACGAGCAGTACTTC
>TRBV5-1|TRBJ2-3|.|many
CASSLEAPGTLDTQYF
TGCGCCAGCAGCTTGGAGGCTCCTGGGACACTCGATACGCAGTATTTT
>TRBV7-9|TRBJ1-2|TRBD1|few
CASSYRGLGGYTF
TGTGCCAGCAGCTACAGGGGTCTTGGAGGCTACACCTTC
>TRBV20-1|TRBJ2-3|.|many
CSARDPWGNPDTQYF
TGCAGTGCTAGAGATCCCTGGGGGAATCCAGATACGCAGTATTTT
>TRBV6-1|TRBJ1-2|TRBD1|many
CAIQSWTGNYGYTF
TGTGCCATCCAATCATGGACAGGAAACTATGGCTACACCTTC
>TRBV15|TRBJ2-5|.|many
CATRSDWGNQETQYF
TGTGCCACCAGAAGTGACTGGGGGAACCAAGAGACCCAGTACTTC
>TRBV3-1|TRBJ2-5|.|many
CASTNLKGGLQETQYF
TGTGCCAGCACAAATTTAAAGGGGGGGTTACAAGAGACCCAGTACTTC
>TRBV12-3/TRBV12-4|TRBJ2-3|TRBD2|few
CASSLTSGVRTDTQYF
TGTGCCAGCAGCCTGACTAGCGGGGTGCGCACAGATACGCAGTATTTT